This T cell receptor beta chain was documented in a study of CD8 T cells in Susac syndrome. It was negative isolation that provided the CD8+ and CD4+ T cells, whereas TEMRA cells were enriched by FACS. The authors reverse transcribed roughly 0.5 to 1 ug RNA with random hexamers. TCRdb passed the immunoSEQ multiplex PCR reads through MiXCR, listing each CDR3 protein once. The sample records roughly 80,000 distinct CDR3 sequences, around 94% being singletons. The CDR3 length is 17 residues. Trimming removed 0 bases from V and 2 bases from J, with 14 bases in between. Germline CDR1 reads LGHDT; CDR2 reads YNNKEL (reference sequence).

Specimen: CD8+ T cells from PBMCs. The sequence came from a human donor in good health. This chain joins TRBV3-1 and TRBJ2-1; D is possibly TRBD1 (6 bases). CDR3 sequence reads: CASSQDIGKGAYNEQFF. CDR3 nucleotides: TGTGCCAGCAGCCAAGATATCGGGAAGGGGGCCTACAATGAGCAGTTCTTC.